This T cell receptor beta chain stems from a study of CXCR3-negative and CXCR3-positive naive CD8 T cells. Points from the study as a whole: Greater hydrophobicity was found in TRB CDR3s of CXCR3-positive naive cells than of CXCR3-negative naive cells.

In preparing the TRB cDNA libraries, 5' RACE with UMI labels was used. TCRdb re-called the 5' RACE reads, yielding one record per CDR3 amino acid sequence without DNA. The sample totals approximately 7,000 distinct CDR3 sequences. A note on this clonotype: Antigen: not known.

The specimen sequenced was naive CXCR3+ CD8+ T cells from blood. Noted subset: CD45RO-CCR7+CD27+CD95- naive CD8+ T cells expressing CXCR3 (TNR3+). The receptor was derived from a human donor in good health. Some clones in this sample may be carry-over from other donors' samples.

CDR3 residues: CSGQFSGANVLTF. V usage is TRBV29-1 and J usage is TRBJ2-6; TCRdb's D gene call, TRBD1, goes unchecked for lack of DNA. This CDR3 region has 13 residues. The germline CDR1 and CDR2 sequences are SQVTM and ANQGSEA.